A selection of T cell receptor beta chains follows, all from one sample in a study of Graves' ophthalmopathy and Graves' hyperthyroidism. TCRdb re-called the multiplex PCR reads through MiXCR, storing one row per CDR3 protein. The table shows 500,000 to 800,000 distinct CDR3 sequences, with roughly two fifths occurring only once. Sequencing input: peripheral blood. The receptor source for this set is an adult man with Graves' ophthalmopathy. The CDR3 runs from the conserved cysteine through the conserved F or W.

TRBJ1-2,TRBV7-9,CASSSKGPSGDYGYTF
TRBJ1-5,TRBV10-3,CAIRDETGVSPQHF
TRBJ1-1,TRBV4-2,CASSQVKVTEAFF
TRBJ2-5,TRBV10-3,CAISEGFTGTSGRVGETQYF
TRBJ1-5,TRBV6-6,CASSFRPGRGNQPQHF
TRBJ1-5,TRBV7-9,CADSGGNQPQHF
TRBJ2-5,TRBV7-8,CASSLTTGALTSARDF
TRBJ1-2,TRBV29-1,CSLNGPYGYTF
TRBJ1-1,TRBV6-5,CAGSYLGEVNTEAFF
TRBJ1-5,TRBV19,CASSMFSMNSNQPQHF
TRBJ1-2,TRBV7-9,CASSSPGALGYTF
TRBJ1-1,TRBV19,CASSIVQGATNTEAFF
TRBJ1-4,TRBV29-1,CSVAIEEPRQGNEKLFF
TRBJ1-5,TRBV20-1,CSASTGGNQPQHF
TRBJ2-5,TRBV12-3/TRBV12-4,CASREGLAGVDNEDTQYF
TRBJ2-7,TRBV5-1,CASRFGVGRTYEQYF
TRBJ1-5,TRBV6-1,CASSEEDAVQPQHF
TRBJ1-2,TRBV7-2,CASTSMGWHGYTF
TRBJ1-2,TRBV7-3,CASSQENGYHTF
TRBJ2-6,TRBV5-1,CASSLTTGSGANVLTF
TRBJ1-1,TRBV5-1,CASSLYSGANTEAFF
TRBJ1-2,TRBV4-1,CASSQGALGGYGYTF
TRBJ1-1,TRBV20-1,CSARDGTVSYNEAFF
TRBJ2-5,TRBV9,CASSTPRDTKETQYF
TRBJ1-1,TRBV19,CASNPRGRDTEAFF
TRBJ1-1,TRBV7-9,CASSGLRGGGTEAFF
TRBJ1-5,TRBV10-3,CASRGPRSYNQPQHF
TRBJ1-1,TRBV15,CATSSSLGGGWDTEAFF
TRBJ2-2,TRBV10-3,CASSEQGVTGELFF
TRBJ1-6,TRBV20-1,CSARSRDTLDNSPLHF
TRBJ2-5,TRBV24-1,CARGLAAQETQYF
TRBJ1-2,TRBV7-9,CASSPGEGAPNYGYTF
NA,TRBV6-5,CASSYLETSGEQFF
TRBJ1-2,TRBV12-3/TRBV12-4,CASSPRRGANYGYTF
TRBJ1-1,TRBV5-1,CASSPVRFLNTEAFF
TRBJ2-5,TRBV7-9,CASSRGVAQETQYF
TRBJ2-7,TRBV20-1,CSASGVAGVAYEQYF
TRBJ1-1,TRBV2,CASSDKVEAFF
TRBJ1-2,TRBV5-1,CASSLEKGTVYGYTF
TRBJ1-1,TRBV7-2,CASSSRTGGTEAFF
TRBJ1-3,TRBV5-1,CASSLDLLGSTSGNTIYF
TRBJ1-2,TRBV14,CASSPGSLGYTF
TRBJ2-5,TRBV2,CASSWREQETQYF
TRBJ2-7,TRBV20-1,CSARDGFGAYEQYF
TRBJ2-7,TRBV20-1,CSASGQELSYEQYF
TRBJ2-6,TRBV7-2,CASSLGITGANVLTF
TRBJ2-6,TRBV7-2,CASSQAAGQSSGANVLTF
TRBJ1-2,TRBV4-3,CASSQEPPGTSGYGYTF